Listed below are T cell receptor beta chains from one sample, sequenced in a study of blood T cell repertoires in COVID-19. Generated by immunoSEQ multiplex PCR, the TCRdb table keeps only in-frame clones and is missing some. In the table there are over 450,000 clones, 89% of which are singletons. The sequenced material came from peripheral blood. The receptors stem from a man aged 18 to 30 with COVID-19, enrolled during active disease. The CDR3 runs from the conserved cysteine through the conserved F or W. Each record gives: D gene, V gene, J gene, CDR3 protein. A D gene is named only where the DNA matches it firmly.

TRBD1,TRBV19,TRBJ1-1,CATGDRGRRERGAFF
-,TRBV19,TRBJ1-1,CASSTVMNTEAFF
TRBD1,TRBV6-2/TRBV6-3,TRBJ1-6,CASSYPPRGYSPLHF
TRBD1,TRBV11-3,TRBJ2-5,CASSLDRAQETQYF
TRBD1,TRBV5-4,TRBJ1-2,CASSLVGQGTSSYGYTF
TRBD1,TRBV13,TRBJ2-7,CASSFRRQGYHEQYF
TRBD1,TRBV28,TRBJ2-7,CASRRPGQGKREQYF
TRBD1,TRBV6-5,TRBJ2-7,CASSSRGISYEQYF
TRBD2,TRBV6-1,TRBJ2-1,CASSEFREGHEQFF
-,TRBV5-1,TRBJ1-2,CASSLAPGRRPGYTF
-,TRBV12-3/TRBV12-4,TRBJ1-1,CASSLVQGKTFF
-,TRBV6-1,TRBJ2-7,CASSESRGTYEQYF
-,TRBV6-6,TRBJ1-2,CASSPGEGYTF
-,TRBV4-1,TRBJ1-1,CASSRGGGLTEAFF
-,TRBV13,TRBJ1-1,CASSFPPGNTEAFF
-,TRBV9,TRBJ1-1,CASSSSGAGEAFF
-,TRBV12-3/TRBV12-4,TRBJ1-5,CASSWRGGQPQHF
-,TRBV24-1,TRBJ2-2,CATSDINTGELFF
-,TRBV7-9,TRBJ2-1,CASSLEAPGRGIYNEQFF
-,TRBV18,TRBJ2-3,CASSPTLTGIHTDTQYF
-,TRBV11-3,TRBJ2-2,CASSLRQQNTGELFF
TRBD2,TRBV10-3,TRBJ2-1,CAIRGLAGVSHNEQFF
TRBD2,TRBV7-9,TRBJ2-3,CASSLAQASGGGDTQYF
TRBD2,TRBV3-1/TRBV3-2,TRBJ2-3,CASSLRGGTTDTQYF
TRBD1,TRBV27,TRBJ1-6,CASSLEGQFNSPLHF
TRBD1,TRBV18,TRBJ1-1,CASSQEGGRGEAFF
-,TRBV7-2,TRBJ2-5,CASSQRRGVQETQYF
TRBD1,TRBV11-3,TRBJ2-1,CASGSRDRDNEQFF
TRBD2,TRBV10-3,TRBJ2-1,CAISESTSGGNEQFF
-,TRBV7-9,TRBJ1-4,CASSLAGVTNEKLFF
TRBD2,TRBV4-1,TRBJ2-7,CASSQRPPGLAGGVEQYF